These T cell receptor beta chains were read from a single sample in a study of PD-1 blockade in classical Hodgkin lymphoma. The method was immunoSEQ multiplex PCR; TCRdb's version includes in-frame clones alone and lacks a portion of them. The sample includes about 93,000 clones, around 80% seen only once; the top ten take over 8%. This material consisted of peripheral blood mononuclear cells (PBMCs), taken before the fourth cycle of nivolumab. The receptors stem from a human donor with classical Hodgkin lymphoma. CDR3s include the opening cysteine and the closing phenylalanine or tryptophan. A D gene is named only where the DNA matches it firmly. A row's size may be missing; if present it is once, few, many or a size class.

D gene,clone size,V gene,J gene,CDR3 protein,CDR3 DNA
-,-,TRBV5-1,TRBJ2-3,CASSSDRTSTDTQYF,TGCGCCAGCAGTTCTGACAGGACTAGCACAGATACGCAGTATTTT
-,few,TRBV7-3,TRBJ2-2,CASSATGSGELFF,TGTGCCAGCAGCGCGACGGGTTCCGGGGAGCTGTTTTTT
TRBD1,once,TRBV9,TRBJ2-7,CASSPQGQGYEQYF,TGTGCCAGCAGCCCACAAGGACAGGGCTACGAGCAGTACTTC
-,-,TRBV5-8,TRBJ2-7,CASSLSRDEQYF,TGTGCCAGCAGCTTAAGCCGGGACGAGCAGTACTTC
-,-,TRBV19,TRBJ1-6,CASSTLRIYSPLHF,TGTGCCAGTAGTACACTCAGGATTTATTCACCCCTCCACTTT
TRBD2,-,TRBV6-4,TRBJ2-3,CASSALAGGRDTQYF,TGTGCCAGCAGTGCCTTAGCGGGGGGTAGAGATACGCAGTATTTT
-,-,TRBV7-8,TRBJ2-1,CASSFVRTGELVF,TGTGCCAGCAGCTTCGTTAGGACTGGGGAGCTGGTCTTC
TRBD1,-,TRBV7-9,TRBJ2-1,CASSRDSYNEQFF,TGTGCCAGCAGCCGGGACAGCTACAATGAGCAGTTCTTC
-,-,TRBV7-2,TRBJ2-3,CASSLGRGKTVTTDTQYF,TGTGCCAGCAGCTTAGGCAGGGGAAAAACCGTCACTACAGATACGCAGTATTTT
TRBD1,-,TRBV6-6,TRBJ1-3,CASSYPGTGLGNTIYF,TGTGCCAGCAGTTATCCCGGGACAGGCCTTGGAAACACCATATATTTT
TRBD1,-,TRBV28,TRBJ1-1,CASSPTGGYTEAFF,TGTGCCAGCAGTCCGACAGGGGGGTACACTGAAGCTTTCTTT
-,few,TRBV6-1,TRBJ1-4,CASSRDPQKEKLFF,TGTGCCAGCAGTCGGGACCCTCAAAAGGAAAAACTGTTTTTT
-,-,TRBV9,TRBJ1-6,CASSARGYHNSPLHF,TGTGCCAGCAGCGCTAGGGGCTACCATAATTCACCCCTCCACTTT
-,once,TRBV11-2,TRBJ1-1,CASSPVRDRRTAFF,TGTGCCAGCAGCCCCGTCCGGGACCGAAGGACAGCTTTCTTT